Listed below are T cell receptor beta chains from one sample, sequenced in a study of shared clonotypes between healthy human individuals. Libraries were prepared by immunoSEQ multiplex PCR; TCRdb keeps only in-frame clonotypes and omits some of them. Of roughly 550,000 clones listed, around 95% are singletons. Sequences were obtained from naive CD8+ T cells sorted from blood. These receptors were taken from a woman in her twenties or thirties in good health. Each CDR3 is given with its conserved first and last residue. The D gene is left open where the match is weak. The size of a clone is reported for some rows only, either as once, few or many, or as a class for expanded clones.

>NA|TRBJ2-1|NA|TRBV5-1
CASSLIIGREGGDNEQFF
TGCGCCAGCAGCTTGATTATCGGGCGGGAAGGAGGCGACAATGAGCAGTTCTTC
>TRBD2|TRBJ2-2|NA|TRBV19
CASNTGGITGELFF
TGTGCCAGTAATACGGGAGGTATCACCGGGGAGCTGTTTTTT
>TRBD2|TRBJ2-7|NA|TRBV6-1
CASSEAFFGGRSHEQYF
TGTGCCAGCAGTGAAGCGTTTTTTGGCGGGAGGTCCCATGAGCAGTACTTC
>NA|TRBJ1-1|NA|TRBV19
CASSIDAGTNTEAFF
TGTGCCAGTAGTATAGATGCAGGTACGAACACTGAAGCTTTCTTT
>NA|TRBJ2-7|NA|TRBV5-4
CASSSEGGFDEQYF
TGTGCCAGCAGCTCCGAGGGGGGCTTCGACGAGCAGTACTTC
>NA|TRBJ1-2|NA|TRBV30
CASPGSNYGYTF
TGTGCCTCCCCGGGAAGCAACTATGGCTACACCTTC
>NA|TRBJ2-6|NA|TRBV6-1
CASMRVGGANVLTF
TGTGCCAGCATGCGGGTTGGTGGGGCCAACGTCCTGACTTTC
>NA|TRBJ1-1|once|TRBV28
CASSLTPRGGTEAFF
TGTGCCAGCAGTCTTACTCCAAGGGGGGGGACTGAAGCTTTCTTT
>NA|TRBJ2-1|NA|TRBV7-9
CASSLARSGSYNEQFF
TGTGCCAGCAGCTTAGCCCGGTCGGGGAGCTACAATGAGCAGTTCTTC
>NA|TRBJ2-7|NA|TRBV7-8
CASSLLPRQGINPYEQYF
TGTGCCAGCAGCTTACTCCCCCGTCAGGGGATCAACCCCTACGAGCAGTACTTC
>TRBD1|TRBJ2-2|NA|TRBV4-1
CASSQAMVGTGNTGELFF
TGCGCCAGCAGCCAAGCCATGGTGGGGACAGGGAACACCGGGGAGCTGTTTTTT
>NA|TRBJ2-5|NA|TRBV10-2
CASSEPNGRAQETQYF
TGCGCCAGCAGTGAGCCAAACGGGAGAGCCCAAGAGACCCAGTACTTC
>NA|TRBJ1-1|NA|TRBV20-1
CSARHRFF
TGCAGTGCTAGACACCGCTTCTTT
>NA|TRBJ2-1|once|TRBV15
CATSRDVNEQFF
TGTGCCACCAGCAGAGATGTCAATGAGCAGTTCTTC
>NA|TRBJ2-3|once|TRBV7-2
CASSHSITLSTDTQYF
TGTGCCAGCAGTCACTCAATCACACTTAGCACAGATACGCAGTATTTT
>NA|TRBJ2-2|NA|TRBV11-2
CASSRGTGELFF
TGTGCCAGCTCTAGGGGGACCGGGGAGCTGTTTTTT
>NA|TRBJ2-7|NA|TRBV5-7
CASSNSYEQYF
TGTGCCAGCAGCAACTCCTACGAGCAGTACTTC
>TRBD2|TRBJ2-7|NA|TRBV6-6
CASRSPLGGRANEQYF
TGTGCCAGCAGATCCCCCCTCGGCGGGAGGGCCAACGAGCAGTACTTC
>NA|TRBJ2-1|NA|TRBV7-9
CASSFLSEQFF
TGTGCCAGCAGCTTCCTCAGTGAGCAGTTCTTC
>TRBD2|TRBJ2-7|NA|TRBV7-9
CASSPRTSGREAYEQYF
TGTGCCAGCAGCCCCAGGACTAGCGGGAGGGAGGCCTACGAGCAGTACTTC
>NA|TRBJ2-5|NA|TRBV7-9
CASTLWQGKEETQYF
TGTGCCAGCACTTTGTGGCAGGGGAAAGAAGAGACCCAGTACTTC